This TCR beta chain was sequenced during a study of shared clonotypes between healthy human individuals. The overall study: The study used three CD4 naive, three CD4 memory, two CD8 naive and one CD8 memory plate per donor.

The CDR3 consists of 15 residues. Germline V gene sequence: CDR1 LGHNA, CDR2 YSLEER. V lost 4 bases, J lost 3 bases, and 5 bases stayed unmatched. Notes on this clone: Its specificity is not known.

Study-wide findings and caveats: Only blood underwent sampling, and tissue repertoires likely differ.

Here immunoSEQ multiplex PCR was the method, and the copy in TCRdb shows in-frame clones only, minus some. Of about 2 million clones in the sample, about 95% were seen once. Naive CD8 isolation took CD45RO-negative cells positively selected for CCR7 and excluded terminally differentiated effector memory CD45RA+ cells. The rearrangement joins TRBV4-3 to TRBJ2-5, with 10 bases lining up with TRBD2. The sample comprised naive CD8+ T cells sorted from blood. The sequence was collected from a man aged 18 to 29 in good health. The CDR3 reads CASSRIAGGEETQYF. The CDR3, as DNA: TGCGCCAGCAGCCGGATAGCGGGAGGTGAAGAGACCCAGTACTTC.